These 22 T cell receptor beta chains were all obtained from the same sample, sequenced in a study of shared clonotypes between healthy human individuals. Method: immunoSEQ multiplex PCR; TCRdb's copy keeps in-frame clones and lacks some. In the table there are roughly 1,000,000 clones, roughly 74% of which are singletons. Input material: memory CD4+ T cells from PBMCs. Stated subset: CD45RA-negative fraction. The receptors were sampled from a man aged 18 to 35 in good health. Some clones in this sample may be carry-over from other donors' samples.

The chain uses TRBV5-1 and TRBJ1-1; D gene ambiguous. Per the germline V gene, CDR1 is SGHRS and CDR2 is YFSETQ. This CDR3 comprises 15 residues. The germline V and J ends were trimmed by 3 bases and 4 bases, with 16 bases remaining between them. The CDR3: CASSYEPHTGTEAFF. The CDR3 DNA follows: TGCGCCAGCAGCTACGAACCGCACACGGGCACTGAAGCTTTCTTT.

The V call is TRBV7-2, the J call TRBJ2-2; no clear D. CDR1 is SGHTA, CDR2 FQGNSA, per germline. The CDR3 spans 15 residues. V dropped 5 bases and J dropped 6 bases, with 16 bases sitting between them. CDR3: CASSPKPGWAGELFF. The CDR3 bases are TGTGCCAGCAGCCCCAAGCCCGGGTGGGCCGGGGAGCTGTTTTTT.

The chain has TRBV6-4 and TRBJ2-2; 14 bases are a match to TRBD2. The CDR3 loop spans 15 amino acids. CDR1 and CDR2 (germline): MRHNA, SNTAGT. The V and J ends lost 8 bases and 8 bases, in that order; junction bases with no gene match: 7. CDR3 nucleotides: TGTGCCAGCCGACGGACTAGCGGGAGGACTGGGGAGCTGTTTTTT. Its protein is CASRRTSGRTGELFF.

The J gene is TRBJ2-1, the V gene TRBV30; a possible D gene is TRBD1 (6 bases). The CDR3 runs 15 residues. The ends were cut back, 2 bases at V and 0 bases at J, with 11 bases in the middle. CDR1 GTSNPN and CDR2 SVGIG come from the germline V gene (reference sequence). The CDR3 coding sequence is TGTGCCTGGAGTAGGGGGAGTCGCTCCTACAATGAGCAGTTCTTC. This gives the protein CAWSRGSRSYNEQFF.

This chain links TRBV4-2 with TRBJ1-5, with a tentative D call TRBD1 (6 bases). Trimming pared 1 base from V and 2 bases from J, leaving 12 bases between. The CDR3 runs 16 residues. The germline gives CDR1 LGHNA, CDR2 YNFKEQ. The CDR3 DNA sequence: TGTGCCAGCAGCCAAGGACAGGCCTGGGGCAATCAGCCCCAGCATTTT. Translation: CASSQGQAWGNQPQHF.

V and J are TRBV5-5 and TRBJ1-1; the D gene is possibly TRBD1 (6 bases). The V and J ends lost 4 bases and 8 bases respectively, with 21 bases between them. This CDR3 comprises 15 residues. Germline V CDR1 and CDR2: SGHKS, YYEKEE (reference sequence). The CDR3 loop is CASSPRGLSQGEAFF. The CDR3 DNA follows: TGTGCCAGCAGCCCGCGGGGACTAAGTCAGGGGGAAGCTTTCTTT.

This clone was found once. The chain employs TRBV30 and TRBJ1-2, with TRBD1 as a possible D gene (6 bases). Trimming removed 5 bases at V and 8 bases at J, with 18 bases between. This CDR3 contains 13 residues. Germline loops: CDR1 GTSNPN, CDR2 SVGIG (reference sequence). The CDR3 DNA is TGTGCCTGGGCGCCAGGGGCAACGGGGGGCTACACCTTC. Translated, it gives CAWAPGATGGYTF. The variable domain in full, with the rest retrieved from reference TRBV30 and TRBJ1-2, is SQTIHQWPATLVQPVGSPLSLECTVEGTSNPNLYWYRQAAGRGLQLLFYSVGIGQISSEVPQNLSASRPQDRQFILSSKKLLLSDSGFYLCAWAPGATGGYTFGSGTRLTVV.

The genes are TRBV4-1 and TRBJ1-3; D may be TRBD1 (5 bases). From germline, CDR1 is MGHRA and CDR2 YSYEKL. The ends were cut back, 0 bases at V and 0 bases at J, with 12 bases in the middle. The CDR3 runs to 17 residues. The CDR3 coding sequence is TGCGCCAGCAGCCAAGATCTTGGGGCATTCTCTGGAAACACCATATATTTT. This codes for CASSQDLGAFSGNTIYF.

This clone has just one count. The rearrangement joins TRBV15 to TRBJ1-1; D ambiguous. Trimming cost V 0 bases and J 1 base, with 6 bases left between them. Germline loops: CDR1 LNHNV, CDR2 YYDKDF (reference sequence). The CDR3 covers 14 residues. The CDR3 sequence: CATSRDGGNTEAFF. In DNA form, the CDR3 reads TGTGCCACCAGCAGAGACGGTGGGAACACTGAAGCTTTCTTT.

DNA of the CDR3: TGCGCCAGCAGCTTGTCTATGGGGAGGGGCGGGCGGAACACTGAAGCTTTCTTT. Amino acids: CASSLSMGRGGRNTEAFF. This rearrangement joins TRBV5-1 to TRBJ1-1, with D possibly matching TRBD1 (5 bases). V was cut by 1 base and J by 1 base, with 20 bases left in between. The CDR3 sequence is 18 residues long. Germline lookup yields CDR1 SGHRS and CDR2 YFSETQ.

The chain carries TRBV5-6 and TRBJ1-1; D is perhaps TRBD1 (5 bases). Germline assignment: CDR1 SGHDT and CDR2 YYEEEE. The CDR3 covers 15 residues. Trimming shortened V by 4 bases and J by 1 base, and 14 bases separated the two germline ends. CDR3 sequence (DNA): TGTGCCAGCAGCGGTGACAATAGGGGGAACACTGAAGCTTTCTTT. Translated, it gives CASSGDNRGNTEAFF.

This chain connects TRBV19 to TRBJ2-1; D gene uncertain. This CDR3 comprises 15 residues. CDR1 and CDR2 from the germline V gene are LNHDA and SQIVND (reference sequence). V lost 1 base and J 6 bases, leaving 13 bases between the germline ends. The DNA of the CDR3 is TGTGCCAGTAGTATAGGCCCCGCAAGGCGCAATGAGCAGTTCTTC. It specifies CASSIGPARRNEQFF.

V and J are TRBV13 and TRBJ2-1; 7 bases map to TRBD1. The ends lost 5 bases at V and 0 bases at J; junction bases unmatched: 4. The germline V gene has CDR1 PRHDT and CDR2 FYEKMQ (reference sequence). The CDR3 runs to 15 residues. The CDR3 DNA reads TGTGCCAGCAGCACCCGACAGGGCTCCTACAATGAGCAGTTCTTC. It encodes CASSTRQGSYNEQFF.

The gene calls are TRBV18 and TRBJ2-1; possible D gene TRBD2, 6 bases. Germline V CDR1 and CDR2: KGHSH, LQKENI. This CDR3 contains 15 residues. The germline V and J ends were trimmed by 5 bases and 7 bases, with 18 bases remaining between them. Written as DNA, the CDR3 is TGTGCCAGCTCATCCCGGAGGGCCCTGGGGAATGAGCAGTTCTTC. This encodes CASSSRRALGNEQFF.

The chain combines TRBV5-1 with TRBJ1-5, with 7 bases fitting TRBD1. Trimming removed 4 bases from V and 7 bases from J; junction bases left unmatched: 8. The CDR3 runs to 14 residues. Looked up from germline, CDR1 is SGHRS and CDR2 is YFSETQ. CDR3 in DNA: TGCGCCAGCAGCGTACAGGGGTTAGGCCAGCCCCAGCATTTT. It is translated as CASSVQGLGQPQHF.

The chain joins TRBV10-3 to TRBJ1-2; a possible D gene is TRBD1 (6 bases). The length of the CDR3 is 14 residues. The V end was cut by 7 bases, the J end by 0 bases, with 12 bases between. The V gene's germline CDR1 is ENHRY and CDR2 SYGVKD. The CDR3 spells CAITSGASNYGYTF. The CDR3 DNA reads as TGTGCCATCACCTCAGGGGCGTCTAACTATGGCTACACCTTC.

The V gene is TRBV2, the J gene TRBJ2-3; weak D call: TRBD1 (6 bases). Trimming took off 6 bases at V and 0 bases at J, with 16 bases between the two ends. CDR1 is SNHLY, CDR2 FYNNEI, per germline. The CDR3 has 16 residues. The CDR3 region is CASSAGTYFSTDTQYF. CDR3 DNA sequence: TGTGCCAGCAGCGCCGGGACATACTTTAGCACAGATACGCAGTATTTT.

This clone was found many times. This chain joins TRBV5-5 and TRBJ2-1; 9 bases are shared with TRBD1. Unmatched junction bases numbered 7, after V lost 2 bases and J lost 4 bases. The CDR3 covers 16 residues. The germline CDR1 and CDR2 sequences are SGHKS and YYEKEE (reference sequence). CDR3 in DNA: TGTGCCAGCAGCTTCCCCACCGGGACAGGGTACAATGAGCAGTTCTTC. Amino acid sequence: CASSFPTGTGYNEQFF.

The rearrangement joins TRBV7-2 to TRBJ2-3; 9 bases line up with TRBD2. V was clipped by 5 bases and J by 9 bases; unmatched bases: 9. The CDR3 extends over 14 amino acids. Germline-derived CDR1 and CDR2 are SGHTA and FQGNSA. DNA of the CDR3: TGTGCCAGCAGCCCTGATAGCGGGGGCGGGACGCAGTATTTT. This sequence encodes CASSPDSGGGTQYF.

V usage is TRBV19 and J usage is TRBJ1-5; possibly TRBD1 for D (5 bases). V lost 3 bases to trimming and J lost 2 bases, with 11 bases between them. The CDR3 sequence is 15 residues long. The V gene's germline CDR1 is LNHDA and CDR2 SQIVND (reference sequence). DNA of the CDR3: TGTGCCAGTAGTATCATTTGGGGGGGCAATCAGCCCCAGCATTTT. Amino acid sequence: CASSIIWGGNQPQHF.

The CDR3 protein is CASGPRLAGETQYF. The CDR3 bases are TGCGCCAGCGGCCCCCGGCTAGCGGGGGAGACCCAGTACTTC. The chain has TRBV5-1 and TRBJ2-5, with 9 bases matching TRBD2. Looked up from germline, CDR1 is SGHRS and CDR2 is YFSETQ. The ends lost 7 bases at V and 5 bases at J; junction bases unmatched: 9. This CDR3 has 14 residues.

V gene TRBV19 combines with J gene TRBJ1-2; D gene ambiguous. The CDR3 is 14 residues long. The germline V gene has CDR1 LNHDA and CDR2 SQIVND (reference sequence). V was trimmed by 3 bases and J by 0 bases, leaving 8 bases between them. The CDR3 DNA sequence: TGTGCCAGTAGTATTTCCGGGACTAACTATGGCTACACCTTC. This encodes CASSISGTNYGYTF.